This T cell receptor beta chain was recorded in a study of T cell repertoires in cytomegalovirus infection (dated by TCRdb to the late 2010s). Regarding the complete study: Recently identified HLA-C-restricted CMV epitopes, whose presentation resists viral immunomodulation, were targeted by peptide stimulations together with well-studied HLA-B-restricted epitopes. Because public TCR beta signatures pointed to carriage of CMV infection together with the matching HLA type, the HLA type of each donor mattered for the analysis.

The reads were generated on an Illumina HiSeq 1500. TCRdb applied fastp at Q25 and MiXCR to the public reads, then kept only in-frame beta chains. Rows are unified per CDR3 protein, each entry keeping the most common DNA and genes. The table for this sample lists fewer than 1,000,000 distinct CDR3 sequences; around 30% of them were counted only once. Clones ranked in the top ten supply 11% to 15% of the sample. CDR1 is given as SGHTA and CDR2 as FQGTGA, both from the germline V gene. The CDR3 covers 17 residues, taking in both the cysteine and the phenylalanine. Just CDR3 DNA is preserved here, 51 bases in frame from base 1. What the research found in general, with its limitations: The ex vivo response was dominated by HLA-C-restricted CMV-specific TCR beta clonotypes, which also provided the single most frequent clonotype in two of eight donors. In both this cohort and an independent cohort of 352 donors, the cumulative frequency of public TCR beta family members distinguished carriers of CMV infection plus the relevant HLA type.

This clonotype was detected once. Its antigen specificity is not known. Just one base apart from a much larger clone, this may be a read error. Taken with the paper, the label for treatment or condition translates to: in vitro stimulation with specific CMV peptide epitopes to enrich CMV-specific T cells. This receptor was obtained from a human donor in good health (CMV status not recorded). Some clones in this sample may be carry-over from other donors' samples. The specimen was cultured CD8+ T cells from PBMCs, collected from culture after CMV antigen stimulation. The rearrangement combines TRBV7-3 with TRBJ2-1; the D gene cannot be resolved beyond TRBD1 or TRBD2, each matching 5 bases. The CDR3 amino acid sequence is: CASSGLSGGRPRNEQSF. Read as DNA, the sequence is TGTGCCAGCAGCGGACTCTCTGGGGGACGGCCTAGGAATGAGCAGTCCTTC.